This T cell receptor beta chain is drawn from a study of graft-versus-host responses after intestinal transplantation. Overall study context: As for transplant type, recipients had multivisceral, liver-intestinal, or isolated intestinal grafts. Study results and limitations: Declines in HvG clones occurring early post-transplant were associated with peak circulating GvH clone levels. Where graft-donor T cell macrochimerism was present, patients had high graft-versus-host to host-versus-graft clonal ratios in allografts. Researchers found GvH clones in recipient marrow, and some showed up first in ileum or blood.

Sequencing was performed with immunoSEQ multiplex PCR; in TCRdb, only in-frame clones are kept and a portion is missing. The sample records more than 85,000 clones, around 92% being singletons. Comment on this clone: The antigen is unknown.

The sequence was obtained from a human donor who was the organ donor for an intestinal transplant. Source: unstimulated CD8+ T cells sorted from spleen or lymph node cells, taken before transplant.

The CDR3 region is CASSVAQGDETQYF. As DNA, the CDR3 is TGTGCCAGCAGCGTAGCTCAGGGGGATGAGACCCAGTACTTC. This chain connects TRBV9 to TRBJ2-5, with TRBD1 identical over 7 bases. Germline V gene data show CDR1 as SGDLS and CDR2 as YYNGEE. This CDR3 spans 14 amino acids. V lost 0 bases, J lost 5 bases, and 4 bases stayed unmatched.